These 16 T cell receptor beta chains were sequenced from one sample in a study of human T cells and chemical hapten exposure. A single record per CDR3 protein comes from TCRdb applying MiXCR to the RACE reads. The table shows more than 75,000 distinct CDR3 sequences, with roughly 9.1% occurring only once. The time point is: pre-sensitization, week 0. Treatment defined: therapeutic diphenylcyclopropenone sensitization with weekly scalp DPC. The source material was whole blood, sampled in connection with sensitization to the hapten diphenylcyclopropenone (DPC). The receptors were gathered from a middle-aged woman with alopecia areata. Some clones in this sample may be carry-over from other donors' samples.

This clonotype showed up just a few times. V usage is TRBV12-3 or TRBV12-4 and J usage is TRBJ1-1, with 10 bases that match TRBD1. This CDR3 region has 16 residues. V was pared by 5 bases and J by 4 bases, with 10 bases of the junction left unmatched. CDR3 sequence (DNA): TGTGCCAGCAGTCGGGGACAGGGGCCTCCGGGCACTGAAGCTTTCTTT. Its translation: CASSRGQGPPGTEAFF.

This clonotype was observed a few times. This chain links TRBV18 with TRBJ1-5, with D unclear. CDR3 length: 16 residues. Trimming took 2 bases from V and 2 from J, leaving 13 bases between them. Germline CDR1 and CDR2: KGHSH and LQKENI. The CDR3 sequence is CASSPFEQPGNQPQHF. DNA for the CDR3: TGTGCCAGCTCACCATTCGAACAGCCCGGCAATCAGCCCCAGCATTTT. Using reference TRBV18 and TRBJ1-5 for the parts outside the CDR3, the full variable domain is NAGVMQNPRHLVRRRGQEARLRCSPMKGHSHVYWYRQLPEEGLKFMVYLQKENIIDESGMPKERFSAEFPKEGPSILRIQQVVRGDSAAYFCASSPFEQPGNQPQHFGDGTRLSIL.

This clonotype appeared many times. The gene calls are TRBV2 and TRBJ2-2, with TRBD2 as a possible D gene (5 bases). The CDR3 sequence is 17 residues long. V was shortened by 5 bases and J by 6 bases, with 22 bases between the two germline ends. Germline CDR1 and CDR2: SNHLY and FYNNEI. The CDR3 protein is CASSHAWRVNSPGELFF. CDR3 nucleotides: TGTGCCAGCAGTCACGCTTGGCGGGTGAATTCTCCCGGGGAGCTGTTTTTT.

This clonotype was seen ten or more times. V usage is TRBV12-3 or TRBV12-4 and J usage is TRBJ2-6; tentatively, D is TRBD1 or TRBD2 (5 bases each). Between the trimmed V and J ends, which lost 5 bases and 1 base, there was a span of 15 bases. This CDR3 region has 17 residues. This chain's CDR3 is CASSPLGTGSGANVLTF. The CDR3 DNA reads as TGTGCCAGCAGTCCACTCGGGACGGGGTCTGGGGCCAACGTCCTGACTTTC.

This clonotype has just a few counts. The V call is TRBV20-1, the J call TRBJ1-1; D ambiguous. Germline CDR1 and CDR2: DFQATT and SNEGSKA (reference sequence). V was trimmed by 2 bases and J by 0 bases, leaving 13 bases between them. The CDR3 extends over 15 amino acids. This CDR3 reads CSARSIQNMNTEAFF. CDR3 nucleotide sequence: TGCAGTGCTAGATCTATACAGAACATGAACACTGAAGCTTTCTTT.

For this clonotype: Just one base apart from a much larger clone, this may be a read error. The chain combines TRBV7-2 with TRBJ2-2; 8 bases line up with TRBD1. The CDR3 runs 16 residues. The ends lost 0 bases at V and 5 bases at J; junction bases unmatched: 5. Germline V gene sequence: CDR1 SGHTA, CDR2 FQGNSA. The CDR3 nucleotides are TGTGCCAGCAGCTTAGCCGCGACAGGGGTAACCGGGGAGCTGTTTTTT. It codes for CASSLAATGVTGELFF.

This clonotype was seen many times. The chain uses TRBV5-6 and TRBJ1-4, with D possibly being TRBD1 (5 bases). Per the germline V gene, CDR1 is SGHDT and CDR2 is YYEEEE. V lost 0 bases to trimming and J lost 8 bases, with 17 bases between them. The CDR3 loop spans 16 amino acids. CDR3 protein: CASSLEGSPGGEKLFF. CDR3 DNA: TGTGCCAGCAGCTTGGAGGGGAGCCCCGGTGGGGAAAAACTGTTTTTT.

This clonotype was detected many times. V usage is TRBV3-1 and J usage is TRBJ1-6, with 7 bases fitting TRBD1. Per the germline V gene, CDR1 is LGHDT and CDR2 is YNNKEL (reference sequence). The V segment lost 0 bases and the J segment 2 bases; nucleotides outside the gene matches: 4. The CDR3 covers 17 residues. The CDR3 reads CASSQDPGGAYNSPLHF. The CDR3 bases are TGTGCCAGCAGCCAAGATCCAGGGGGAGCCTATAATTCACCCCTCCACTTT.

This clonotype has only a few counts. The gene calls are TRBV10-3 and TRBJ2-3; D might be TRBD1 (6 bases). V dropped 4 bases and J dropped 1 base, with 18 bases sitting between them. This CDR3 has 17 amino acids. The germline CDR1 and CDR2 sequences are ENHRY and SYGVKD. In nucleotides, the CDR3 is TGTGCCATCAGTGGGAGTTTCCAGGGGTGGGGCACAGATACGCAGTATTTT. It specifies CAISGSFQGWGTDTQYF.

This sequence joins TRBV10-3 and TRBJ2-5; TRBD1 matches at 7 bases. Germline trimming cut 0 bases from V and 5 bases from J; bases unmatched to any gene: 3. Germline CDR1 is ENHRY and CDR2 is SYGVKD. The CDR3 consists of 14 residues. The CDR3 DNA follows: TGTGCCATCAGTGAGTCGACAGGGCCCGAGACCCAGTACTTC. It translates to CAISESTGPETQYF.

This clonotype was observed many times. The chain joins TRBV5-4 to TRBJ1-2; D possibly corresponds to TRBD1 (5 bases). Germline V gives CDR1 SGHNT, CDR2 YYREEE (reference sequence). CDR3 length equals 13 residues. V dropped 4 bases and J dropped 2 bases, with 9 bases sitting between them. DNA of the CDR3: TGTGCCAGCAGCGGGACGGTGAACTATGGCTACACCTTC. This translates into CASSGTVNYGYTF.

This clonotype was observed a handful of times. V gene TRBV6-1 combines with J gene TRBJ1-1, with D uncertain. The CDR3 is 13 amino acids. Trimming cost V 2 bases and J 8 bases, with 12 bases left between them. Germline V gene sequence: CDR1 MNHNS, CDR2 SASEGT. This CDR3 is CASSEIRALEAFF. The CDR3 DNA follows: TGTGCCAGCAGTGAAATTAGAGCCCTGGAAGCTTTCTTT.

This clonotype was seen a handful of times. The chain combines TRBV20-1 with TRBJ1-6; a possible D gene is TRBD1 (5 bases). Germline CDR1 is DFQATT and CDR2 is SNEGSKA (reference sequence). The V and J ends lost 5 bases and 7 bases respectively, with 18 bases between them. This CDR3 spans 15 amino acids. CDR3 residues: CSAPTIGGLNSPLHF. For the CDR3, the DNA is TGCAGTGCTCCTACCATCGGGGGACTCAATTCACCCCTCCACTTT.

V gene TRBV24-1 combines with J gene TRBJ2-3, with D unresolved. Trimming took off 1 base at V and 0 bases at J, with 10 bases between the two ends. The CDR3 is 16 amino acids. CDR1 and CDR2 from the germline V gene are KGHDR and SFDVKD. As DNA, the CDR3 is TGTGCCACCAGTGATTTTACAGCGTCTAGCACAGATACGCAGTATTTT. Protein sequence: CATSDFTASSTDTQYF.

The CDR3 reads CASSISTGSGELFF. The CDR3 region has the DNA TGTGCCAGTAGTATTTCGACCGGGTCCGGGGAGCTGTTTTTT. The rearrangement joins TRBV19 to TRBJ2-2; the D is unclear. CDR1 is LNHDA, CDR2 SQIVND, per germline (reference sequence). The CDR3 runs 14 residues. Trimming shortened V by 3 bases and J by 6 bases, and 11 bases separated the two germline ends.

This clonotype has more than one count but fewer than ten. The chain links TRBV6-2 or TRBV6-3 to TRBJ2-7, with D perhaps TRBD2 (7 bases). There are 12 residues in the CDR3. Trimming left V 7 bases short and J 6 bases short, with 13 bases between. Per germline, CDR1 MNHEY and CDR2 SVGEGT. The CDR3 protein is CASMRGQGEQYF. CDR3 DNA sequence: TGTGCCAGCATGCGGGGGCAGGGCGAGCAGTACTTC.